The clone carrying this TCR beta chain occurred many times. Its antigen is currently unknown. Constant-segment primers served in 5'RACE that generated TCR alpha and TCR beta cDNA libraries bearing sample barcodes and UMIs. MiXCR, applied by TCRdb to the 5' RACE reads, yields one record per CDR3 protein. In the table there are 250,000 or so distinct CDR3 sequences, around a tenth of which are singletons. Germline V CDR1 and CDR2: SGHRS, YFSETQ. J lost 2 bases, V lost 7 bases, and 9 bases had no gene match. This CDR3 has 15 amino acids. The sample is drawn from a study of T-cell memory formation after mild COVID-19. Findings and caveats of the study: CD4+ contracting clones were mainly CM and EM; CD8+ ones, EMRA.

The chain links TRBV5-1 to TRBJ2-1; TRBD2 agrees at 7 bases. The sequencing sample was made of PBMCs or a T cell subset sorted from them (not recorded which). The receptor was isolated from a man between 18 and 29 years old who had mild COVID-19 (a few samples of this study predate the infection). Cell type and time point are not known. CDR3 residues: CASSSGGGAYNEQFF. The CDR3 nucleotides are TGCGCCAGCTCATCTGGGGGGGGTGCCTACAATGAGCAGTTCTTC.